This TCR beta chain is from a study of T cells in Graves' hyperthyroidism and ophthalmopathy. Study outcomes and limitations: Median prediction lead before ophthalmopathy onset was around 7 months with the model.

From RNA transcripts, TCR beta CDR3 regions were amplified. The TCR CDR3 was amplified in a first-round RT-PCR using the HTBI primer set. TCRdb re-analysed the multiplex PCR reads in MiXCR, keeping a single row per CDR3 protein. Of 250,000 to 300,000 distinct CDR3 sequences in the sample, roughly 13% were seen once. The CDR3 is 16 residues long. Unmatched junction bases numbered 11, after V lost 4 bases and J lost 6 bases. Germline V gene sequence: CDR1 KGHSH, CDR2 LQKENI. Patients having uncontrolled infection, another autoimmune disease, pregnancy or lactation were not included. The table lists this clonotype with many counts. Its target is unknown.

The clonotype originates from a woman between 35 and 50 years old with Graves' hyperthyroidism. The chain employs TRBV18 and TRBJ2-1, with TRBD1 identical over 8 bases. Sequencing was performed on blood. CDR3 sequence (DNA): TGTGCCAGCTCACGAGGACGACAGGGGACGGGCAATGAGCAGTTCTTC. Protein product: CASSRGRQGTGNEQFF.